The 11 T cell receptor beta chains below all came from one sample that was sequenced in a study of Graves' ophthalmopathy and Graves' hyperthyroidism. RNA transcripts were the source from which TCR beta CDR3 regions were amplified. HTBI primers were employed in first-round RT-PCR, then a second-round multiplex PCR followed. TCRdb re-called the multiplex PCR reads through MiXCR, storing one row per CDR3 protein. The sample records roughly 610,000 distinct CDR3 sequences, 22% being singletons. The sequenced sample consisted of peripheral blood. These receptor sequences come from a woman aged 18-29 years with stable Graves' hyperthyroidism. Some clones in this sample may be carry-over from other donors' samples.

The CDR3 sequence: CASSSPSTGIYEQYF. The CDR3 coding sequence is TGTGCCAGCAGTTCCCCCTCGACAGGGATCTACGAGCAGTACTTC. V and J are TRBV28 and TRBJ2-7; 7 positions agree with TRBD1. Germline V gives CDR1 MDHEN, CDR2 SYDVKM. Losses at the gene ends were 4 bases for V and 3 bases for J; bases not matched to a gene: 9. The CDR3 sequence is 15 residues long.

This clonotype was picked up a small number of times. The CDR3 region is CASSPSGVVFYEQYF. The CDR3, as DNA: TGTGCCAGCAGCCCTTCAGGGGTAGTTTTCTACGAGCAGTACTTC. The gene calls are TRBV28 and TRBJ2-7; tentatively, D is TRBD1 (6 bases). The V end was cut by 6 bases, the J end by 3 bases, with 18 bases between. Germline V CDR1 and CDR2: MDHEN, SYDVKM. The length of the CDR3 is 15 residues.

This clonotype appeared many times. J is TRBJ2-7 and V is TRBV5-1; weak D call: TRBD1 (6 bases). V lost 5 bases and J 5 bases, leaving 20 bases between the germline ends. This CDR3 region has 15 residues. The germline CDR1 and CDR2 sequences are SGHRS and YFSETQ. CDR3 coding DNA: TGCGCCAGCAGTCCATTGGACAGTTCCCTTCACGAGCAGTACTTC. Amino acids: CASSPLDSSLHEQYF. Using reference TRBV5-1 and TRBJ2-7 for the parts outside the CDR3, the full variable domain is KAGVTQTPRYLIKTRGQQVTLSCSPISGHRSVSWYQQTPGQGLQFLFEYFSETQRNKGNFPGRFSGRQFSNSRSEMNVSTLELGDSALYLCASSPLDSSLHEQYFGPGTRLTVT.

The rearrangement links TRBV30 to TRBJ2-2; D is possibly TRBD1 (6 bases). Germline CDR1 reads GTSNPN; CDR2 reads SVGIG (reference sequence). The V end was cut by 6 bases, the J end by 1 base, with 9 bases between. CDR3 length: 13 amino acids. As DNA, the CDR3 is TGTGCCTGCCGGGGACAGAACACCGGGGAGCTGTTTTTT. It is translated as CACRGQNTGELFF.

V usage is TRBV20-1 and J usage is TRBJ2-2, with TRBD2 as a possible D gene (7 bases). The CDR3 has 16 amino acids. In germline, CDR1 is DFQATT, CDR2 SNEGSKA (reference sequence). V lost 7 bases and J lost 5, with 23 bases in between. The CDR3 DNA reads as TGCAGTGTCCGGGGGCGGGGGCCCGTAAAGACCGGGGAGCTGTTTTTT. Translating it yields CSVRGRGPVKTGELFF.

This clonotype occurred many times. The chain employs TRBV7-2 and TRBJ2-4; a weak D match, TRBD2 (5 bases). This CDR3 is 14 amino acids long. Trimming cost V 5 bases and J 6 bases, with 14 bases left between them. The germline V gene encodes CDR1 SGHTA and CDR2 FQGNSA. The CDR3: CASSQRGSANIQYF. The CDR3 coding sequence is TGTGCCAGCAGCCAAAGAGGGAGTGCAAACATTCAGTACTTC.

At least ten counts were recorded for this clonotype. The chain joins TRBV14 to TRBJ1-1; D not certain. CDR1 is SGHDN, CDR2 FVKESK, per germline. Trimming took off 4 bases at V and 6 bases at J, with 15 bases between the two ends. The length of the CDR3 is 14 residues. The CDR3 nucleotides read TGTGCCAGCAGCCCGAATGTAGGAATGCCTGAAGCTTTCTTT. Translated, it gives CASSPNVGMPEAFF.

A note on this clonotype: No conserved phenylalanine or tryptophan is present at the end of the CDR3, so a read error is the likely explanation. CDR3 DNA: TGTGCCAGCAGCTCCTTTACAGATAACTATGGCTACACCGTC. Translated, it gives CASSSFTDNYGYTV. The J gene is TRBJ1-2, the V gene TRBV7-9; no firm D call. Trimming stripped 4 bases from V and 1 base from J, with 10 bases between. From germline, CDR1 is SEHNR and CDR2 FQNEAQ (reference sequence). The CDR3 has 14 amino acids.

The chain carries TRBV2 and TRBJ2-5; unclear D gene. The V end was cut by 8 bases, the J end by 0 bases, with 13 bases between. The CDR3 is 14 residues long. Germline V CDR1 and CDR2: SNHLY, FYNNEI. The chain's CDR3 is CASWFGENQETQYF. Here the CDR3 DNA reads TGTGCCAGCTGGTTTGGGGAAAACCAAGAGACCCAGTACTTC.

On this clonotype: Since no conserved phenylalanine or tryptophan closes the CDR3, a read error is the likely cause. Because the CDR3's place on the DNA is in doubt, the DNA is left out and the CDR3 is given as listed by TCRdb. This chain connects TRBV10-2 to TRBJ1-2. Germline CDR1 reads WSHSY; CDR2 reads SAAADI. Counting both end residues, the CDR3 totals 15 amino acids. This chain's CDR3 is CATADVVVPNYGYSV.

This clonotype has just a few counts. V and J are TRBV30 and TRBJ1-2; D is perhaps TRBD1 (5 bases). V was cut by 2 bases and J by 6 bases, with 13 bases left in between. CDR3 length: 13 residues. Germline CDR1 GTSNPN, CDR2 SVGIG (reference sequence). The DNA of the CDR3 is TGTGCCTGGAGTTTACCCGGACAAGATGGCTACACCTTC. Translating gives CAWSLPGQDGYTF.